This record looks at one T cell receptor beta chain sequence and its context. Its target is unknown. These data originate in a study of monozygotic twins with inflammatory bowel disease. Study-wide findings and caveats: Concordance status among twins (concordant versus discordant) showed no link to repertoire similarity, possibly from limited power. IBD patients shared fewer clonotypes with other individuals than healthy twins, especially patients with disease activity signs.

Per the germline V gene, CDR1 is DFQATT and CDR2 is SNEGSKA (reference sequence). The CDR3 covers 16 residues. Addition of UMIs with a 6-nucleotide sample barcode was achieved by template switching. After re-calling the 5' RACE reads, TCRdb lists one entry per CDR3 protein, DNA absent. The repertoire table contains approximately 200,000 distinct CDR3 sequences. The V gene is TRBV20-1, the J gene TRBJ2-7; the TRBD2 assignment by TCRdb is unverifiable without DNA. This receptor was identified in a human donor with ulcerative colitis or Crohn's disease, or a healthy co-twin of an affected twin (not recorded which). The sample comprised blood. This CDR3 is CSARGPAGRSLGEQYF.